The 30 T cell receptor beta chains reported below all come from one sample, sequenced in a study of T cells of healthy individuals. Each CDR3 protein gets one entry after TCRdb re-called the 5' RACE reads with MiXCR. The sample carries about 41,000 distinct CDR3 sequences, around 4.5% recorded once. Receptors originate from a human donor in good health.

At least ten counts were recorded for this clonotype. The V call is TRBV19, the J call TRBJ2-5, with 11 positions matching TRBD1. The CDR3 has 17 amino acids. The trim removed 5 bases at V and 5 bases at J, leaving 13 bases unmatched. Germline CDR1 is LNHDA and CDR2 is SQIVND (reference sequence). The CDR3 here is CASSSSGTGGGWETQYF. CDR3 DNA: TGTGCCAGTAGTTCCTCCGGGACAGGGGGTGGATGGGAGACCCAGTACTTC.

This clonotype was seen ten or more times. The V call is TRBV5-6, the J call TRBJ1-1; D unclear. Germline CDR1 is SGHDT and CDR2 is YYEEEE. V shed 0 bases and J shed 10 bases, with 7 bases lying between them. This CDR3 has 11 residues. CDR3 protein: CASSLERVAFF. CDR3 bases: TGTGCCAGCAGCTTGGAGCGAGTAGCTTTCTTT.

This clonotype was found many times. V is TRBV12-3 or TRBV12-4 and J is TRBJ1-1; D ambiguous. The CDR3 covers 15 residues. The V end was cut by 3 bases, the J end by 1 base, with 12 bases between. CDR3 bases: TGTGCCAGCAGTTTCGATCCAGGAGGGAACACTGAAGCTTTCTTT. Its protein is CASSFDPGGNTEAFF.

This clonotype was picked up many times. The chain uses TRBV5-1 and TRBJ1-1; D ambiguous. Germline-derived CDR1 and CDR2 are SGHRS and YFSETQ. The CDR3 loop spans 14 amino acids. V was shortened by 0 bases and J by 3 bases, with 9 bases between the two germline ends. Here the CDR3 DNA reads TGCGCCAGCAGCTTGGGGCAGGAGGACACTGAAGCTTTCTTT. Translation: CASSLGQEDTEAFF.

This clonotype was seen ten or more times. This chain links TRBV11-2 with TRBJ2-3; TRBD2 agrees at 12 bases. Looked up from germline, CDR1 is SGHAT and CDR2 is FQNNGV. This CDR3 has 16 residues. J lost 4 bases, V lost 0 bases, and 2 bases had no gene match. For the CDR3, the DNA is TGTGCCAGCAGCTTAGACCTAGCGGGGGGGCCAGATACGCAGTATTTT. Translation gives CASSLDLAGGPDTQYF. The full variable domain, with the rest looked up from reference TRBV11-2 and TRBJ2-3, is EAGVAQSPRYKIIEKRQSVAFWCNPISGHATLYWYQQILGQGPKLLIQFQNNGVVDDSQLPKDRFSAERLKGVDSTLKIQPAKLEDSAVYLCASSLDLAGGPDTQYFGPGTRLTVL.

This clonotype was seen only a few times. This sequence joins TRBV30 and TRBJ1-1; D perhaps matches TRBD1 (5 bases). Looked up from germline, CDR1 is GTSNPN and CDR2 is SVGIG (reference sequence). CDR3 length equals 14 residues. V lost 0 bases and J 1 base, leaving 9 bases between the germline ends. CDR3 region: CAWSVGGANTEAFF. DNA for the CDR3: TGTGCCTGGAGTGTCGGTGGGGCGAACACTGAAGCTTTCTTT.

This clonotype was counted ten times or more. The rearrangement joins TRBV7-7 to TRBJ1-3; 7 nucleotides align to TRBD1. Germline CDR1 and CDR2: SSHAT and FNYEAQ (reference sequence). V shed 3 bases, J shed 6 bases, and the junction held 2 bases outside the gene matches. The length of the CDR3 is 13 residues. The CDR3 protein is CASSLDRTNTIYF. The CDR3 DNA is TGTGCCAGCAGCTTGGACAGGACAAACACCATATATTTT. The full variable domain, its missing parts supplied by reference TRBV7-7 and TRBJ1-3, is GAGVSQSPRYKVTKRGQDVTLRCDPISSHATLYWYQQALGQGPEFLTYFNYEAQPDKSGLPSDRFSAERPEGSISTLTIQRTEQRDSAMYRCASSLDRTNTIYFGEGSWLTVV.

The chain is built from TRBV20-1 and TRBJ2-5; D remains ambiguous. Germline CDR1 DFQATT, CDR2 SNEGSKA (reference sequence). The V end lost 5 bases, the J end lost 5 bases, and 9 bases lay between the germline ends. The CDR3 sequence is 11 residues long. CDR3 in DNA: TGCAGTGCTGAGTTACAGGAGACCCAGTACTTC. Its protein product is CSAELQETQYF.

The chain joins TRBV5-1 to TRBJ2-5; 9 nucleotides agree with TRBD1. Per germline, CDR1 SGHRS and CDR2 YFSETQ. The CDR3 contains 16 residues. With V trimmed by 0 bases and J by 5 bases, 8 bases remained unmatched. The CDR3 region has the DNA TGCGCCAGCAGCTTGGTTGTTTCCGGGACAGGGGAGACCCAGTACTTC. Translation: CASSLVVSGTGETQYF.

This chain connects TRBV12-3 or TRBV12-4 to TRBJ2-1; D may be TRBD1 or TRBD2 (5 bases each). The CDR3 runs to 13 residues. The ends were cut back, 7 bases at V and 8 bases at J, with 15 bases in the middle. This CDR3 reads CASTLGERDEQFF. The CDR3 bases are TGTGCCAGCACCTTGGGGGAGAGGGATGAGCAGTTCTTC.

This clonotype was counted between two and nine times. The chain carries TRBV6-6 and TRBJ2-3; D unresolved. CDR1 and CDR2 (germline): MNHNY, SVGAGI (reference sequence). The CDR3 contains 12 residues. The V end was cut by 3 bases, the J end by 4 bases, with 5 bases between. This CDR3 is CASSYRSDTQYF. The DNA of the CDR3 is TGTGCCAGCAGTTATAGATCAGATACGCAGTATTTT.

This clonotype was picked up many times. The CDR3, as DNA: TGCGCCAGCAGCTTGTCATACAGGAACGGTCGTATCGATAATTCACCCCTCCACTTT. Translating gives CASSLSYRNGRIDNSPLHF. The V gene is TRBV5-1, the J gene TRBJ1-6; maybe TRBD1 (5 bases). The CDR3 spans 19 residues. Deletions cut 1 base from V and 5 bases from J, with 22 bases between. Germline V gives CDR1 SGHRS, CDR2 YFSETQ.

This clonotype was recorded many times. The rearrangement uses TRBV20-1 and TRBJ2-1; 8 nucleotides align to TRBD2. The CDR3 loop spans 17 amino acids. The V gene's germline CDR1 is DFQATT and CDR2 SNEGSKA (reference sequence). Trimming removed 5 bases from V and 2 bases from J; junction bases left unmatched: 14. The CDR3 nucleotides read TGCAGTGCTGAAGGAGGAACTAGCGGAAACACCTACAATGAGCAGTTCTTC. Translation: CSAEGGTSGNTYNEQFF.

Notes on this clonotype: One junction end does not reproduce the germline sequence, and a read error may be involved. This chain connects TRBV5-1 to TRBJ1-2; tentatively, D is TRBD1 (6 bases). In germline, CDR1 is SGHRS, CDR2 YFSETQ. CDR3 length: 15 residues. The CDR3 DNA reads TGCGCCAGCAGCTTGGGTCCAGGGGAACAGAATGGCTACAACTTC. Its protein product is CASSLGPGEQNGYNF. The whole variable domain, filled in from reference TRBV5-1 and TRBJ1-2, reads KAGVTQTPRYLIKTRGQQVTLSCSPISGHRSVSWYQQTPGQGLQFLFEYFSETQRNKGNFPGRFSGRQFSNSRSEMNVSTLELGDSALYLCASSLGPGEQNGYNFGSGTRLTVV.

Ten or more counts support this clonotype. The chain joins TRBV6-1 to TRBJ2-2; possibly TRBD2 for D (6 bases). The germline V gene has CDR1 MNHNS and CDR2 SASEGT. CDR3 length: 16 amino acids. Trimming shortened V by 2 bases and J by 3 bases, and 13 bases separated the two germline ends. The CDR3 DNA is TGTGCCAGCAGTGAACGAATGGGGGGAGACACCGGGGAGCTGTTTTTT. Amino acids: CASSERMGGDTGELFF.

This clonotype was found many times. The chain recombines TRBV29-1 with TRBJ1-3; no clear D gene. Trimming took off 7 bases at V and 4 bases at J, with 11 bases between the two ends. Germline CDR1 SQVTM, CDR2 ANQGSEA. The CDR3 is 12 residues long. The CDR3: CSAKVGGNTIYF. Here the CDR3 DNA reads TGCAGCGCAAAAGTGGGCGGAAACACCATATATTTT.

V usage is TRBV4-3 and J usage is TRBJ1-6, with 8 bases identical to TRBD1. Germline CDR1 and CDR2: LGHNA and YSLEER. The trim removed 0 bases at V and 7 bases at J, leaving 23 bases unmatched. CDR3 length: 22 residues. DNA for the CDR3: TGCGCCAGCAGCCAAGATCTTCTTGGAGGTGGCAGGGGGCGCGGGATGAATTCACCCCTCCACTTT. It encodes CASSQDLLGGGRGRGMNSPLHF.

In its sample, this clonotype was seen a few times. The chain has TRBV4-3 and TRBJ1-2, with 7 nucleotides matching TRBD1. The germline V gene encodes CDR1 LGHNA and CDR2 YSLEER. CDR3 length equals 16 residues. Trimming cost V 4 bases and J 0 bases; bases outside gene matches: 8. Here the CDR3 reads CASSPAGQLSNYGYTF. Here the CDR3 DNA reads TGCGCCAGCAGCCCAGCGGGACAGTTGTCTAACTATGGCTACACCTTC.

This clonotype rates as medium-sized. The rearrangement links TRBV12-3 or TRBV12-4 to TRBJ2-7; possible D gene TRBD2, 5 bases. The CDR3 has 10 residues. V gave up 7 bases and J gave up 6 bases, with 7 bases separating them. CDR3 protein: CASMGSEQYF. CDR3 bases: TGTGCCAGCATGGGGAGCGAGCAGTACTTC.

The table lists this clonotype with many counts. J is TRBJ2-3 and V is TRBV24-1; possibly TRBD1 for D (6 bases). Germline loops: CDR1 KGHDR, CDR2 SFDVKD. V was cut by 6 bases and J by 2 bases, with 17 bases left in between. This CDR3 contains 16 residues. CDR3 residues: CATSSLTGRFTDTQYF. CDR3 coding DNA: TGTGCCACCAGTTCCCTGACAGGTCGTTTCACAGATACGCAGTATTTT.

This clonotype occurred many times. The chain links TRBV19 to TRBJ1-4, with no clear D. The CDR3 consists of 14 residues. V shed 1 base and J shed 5 bases, with 8 bases lying between them. Germline V gene lookup returns CDR1 LNHDA and CDR2 SQIVND (reference sequence). CDR3 in amino acids: CASSIGQANEKLFF. Written as DNA, the CDR3 is TGTGCCAGTAGTATAGGCCAGGCAAATGAAAAACTGTTTTTT.

This chain connects TRBV5-1 to TRBJ2-1; possibly TRBD1 or TRBD2 for D (6 bases each). V dropped 7 bases and J dropped 8 bases, with 19 bases sitting between them. Germline values: CDR1 SGHRS, CDR2 YFSETQ. The CDR3 runs to 14 residues. The CDR3 is CASGLTGGVDEQFF. The DNA for the CDR3 is TGCGCCAGCGGACTGACAGGAGGGGTTGATGAGCAGTTCTTC.

This clonotype was counted many times. The genes are TRBV12-3 or TRBV12-4 and TRBJ2-3; 8 nucleotides line up with TRBD2. J lost 3 bases, V lost 5 bases, and 4 bases had no gene match. CDR3 size: 14 residues. CDR3 nucleotides: TGTGCCAGCAGTGAGCGGGAGACGACAGATACGCAGTATTTT. It yields the protein CASSERETTDTQYF.

This clonotype was detected many times. This sequence joins TRBV25-1 and TRBJ1-1; D is unclear. CDR1 is MGHDK, CDR2 SYGVNS, per germline. V was cut by 3 bases and J by 1 base, with 9 bases left in between. The CDR3 is 14 residues long. This chain's CDR3 is CASSERWQNTEAFF. The CDR3 DNA reads as TGTGCCAGCAGTGAGCGGTGGCAGAACACTGAAGCTTTCTTT.

V and J are TRBV2 and TRBJ2-3; no firm D call. Trimming removed 2 bases from V and 2 bases from J, with 11 bases in between. CDR1 and CDR2 from the germline V gene are SNHLY and FYNNEI. The CDR3 length is 15 residues. The CDR3: CASSERGRDTDTQYF. CDR3 DNA: TGTGCCAGCAGTGAAAGAGGTAGAGACACAGATACGCAGTATTTT.

This clonotype occurred many times. The genes are TRBV4-1 and TRBJ1-4; D gene uncertain. Germline values: CDR1 MGHRA, CDR2 YSYEKL. This CDR3 is built from 16 residues. Trimming stripped 0 bases from V and 5 bases from J, with 13 bases between. The CDR3 loop is CASSQDPTVTNEKLFF. CDR3 nucleotide sequence: TGCGCCAGCAGCCAAGATCCCACCGTCACGAATGAAAAACTGTTTTTT.

This clonotype was counted many times. CDR3 in DNA: TGCAGTGCTAGTCAGGGGAGAAGGAGCAATCAGCCCCAGCATTTT. It encodes CSASQGRRSNQPQHF. The rearrangement links TRBV20-1 to TRBJ1-5; a possible D gene is TRBD1 (6 bases). Germline CDR1 is DFQATT and CDR2 is SNEGSKA (reference sequence). Trimming removed 3 bases from V and 1 base from J, with 13 bases in between. The CDR3 is 15 amino acids.

This clonotype was seen at least ten times. This chain uses TRBV2 with TRBJ1-2; 8 bases line up with TRBD1. The CDR3 contains 13 residues. With V trimmed by 4 bases and J by 5 bases, 3 bases remained unmatched. Germline V CDR1 and CDR2: SNHLY, FYNNEI. For the CDR3, the DNA is TGTGCCAGCAGTGCGACAGGGGCGTATGGCTACACCTTC. Its protein is CASSATGAYGYTF.

The chain has TRBV24-1 and TRBJ2-7, with 9 bases aligning to TRBD1. The CDR3 runs 15 residues. Germline values: CDR1 KGHDR, CDR2 SFDVKD. The V gene end was trimmed by 3 bases and the J gene end by 7 bases; junction bases not matched to a gene: 9. CDR3 amino acids: CATSDADRGLREQYF. CDR3 bases: TGTGCCACCAGTGATGCGGACAGGGGTCTTAGGGAGCAGTACTTC.

This clonotype was counted between two and nine times. This chain joins TRBV6-6 and TRBJ2-6; tentatively, D is TRBD2 (5 bases). V lost 2 bases and J lost 2, with 13 bases in between. Germline CDR1 reads MNHNY; CDR2 reads SVGAGI (reference sequence). The CDR3 has 17 amino acids. The CDR3: CASSYPTGVTGANVLTF. The DNA of the CDR3 is TGTGCCAGCAGTTACCCAACCGGGGTTACTGGGGCCAACGTCCTGACTTTC.